This TCR beta chain was found in a study of blood T cell repertoires in COVID-19. Study information: Samples representing acute and convalescent COVID-19 were sourced from the United States, Italy and Spain. T cells, B-cell-depleted T cells, or PBMCs supplied cDNA or gDNA.

The CDR3 is 17 residues long. Trimming stripped 4 bases from V and 0 bases from J, with 16 bases between. The germline V gene has CDR1 MNHNS and CDR2 SASEGT. In the original processing: Amplifying reference gene primers gave estimates of nucleated cell counts. The repertoire was sequenced with immunoSEQ multiplex PCR; TCRdb's copy has only in-frame clones and lacks some. V, J and clone size derive from that table, while D and trimming were established from the DNA sequence. The top ten clones hold about 2.1% of a sample with 130,000 or so clones, just under 90% of them seen once. The sample comprised peripheral blood. The chain links TRBV6-1 to TRBJ1-5; a possible D gene is TRBD1 (6 bases). The source is a woman in her fifties or sixties with acute or convalescent COVID-19. CDR3 coding DNA: TGTGCCAGCAGTGGGGGGGGCCGGCACCGTAGCAATCAGCCCCAGCATTTT. Translation gives CASSGGGRHRSNQPQHF.